This is a list of T cell receptor beta chains from one sample in a study of shared clonotypes between healthy human individuals. Profiling relied on immunoSEQ multiplex PCR, and the TCRdb table lists in-frame clones only, not all of them. The data contain about 580,000 clones, roughly 98% of them singletons. The sequencing sample was made of naive CD8+ T cells sorted from blood. All receptors come from a man younger than 45 in good health. Both conserved end residues are part of each CDR3. Fields, in order: J gene, V gene, D gene, clone size, CDR3 protein, CDR3 DNA. A D gene is named only where the DNA matches it firmly. Clone size is shown for a subset of rows, as once, few, many or a class of expanded clone.

TRBJ2-1 TRBV2 TRBD2 - CASRLAGASYNEQFF TGTGCCAGCAGGCTAGCGGGAGCATCCTACAATGAGCAGTTCTTC
TRBJ1-3 TRBV5-1 - - CASSLTSTGWLSGNTIYF TGCGCCAGCAGCTTGACCTCTACAGGGTGGCTTTCTGGAAACACCATATATTTT
TRBJ2-5 TRBV2 TRBD2 - CASSGPGREKETQYF TGTGCCAGCAGTGGGCCAGGGCGGGAGAAGGAGACCCAGTACTTC
TRBJ2-6 TRBV13 - - CASSSVQGYSGANVLTF TGTGCCAGCAGCTCTGTACAGGGTTACTCTGGGGCCAACGTCCTGACTTTC
TRBJ2-7 TRBV7-6 - - CASSLGVGEAGEQYF TGTGCCAGCAGCTTAGGTGTAGGGGAGGCAGGCGAGCAGTACTTC
TRBJ1-3 TRBV5-6 - - CASTVAGILGNTIYF TGTGCCAGCACTGTGGCAGGGATCCTGGGAAACACCATATATTTT
TRBJ2-7 TRBV4-1 TRBD1 - CASSRPQGDNSYEQYF TGCGCCAGCAGCCGCCCGCAGGGGGATAACTCCTACGAGCAGTACTTC
TRBJ2-3 TRBV6-1 TRBD2 - CASSERLADGTDTQYF TGTGCCAGCAGTGAAAGGCTAGCGGATGGCACAGATACGCAGTATTTT
TRBJ2-7 TRBV29-1 - - CSVALTGSPEQYF TGCAGCGTTGCCCTGACAGGATCCCCCGAGCAGTACTTC
TRBJ1-4 TRBV27 - - CASSLWGATNEKLFF TGTGCCAGCAGTTTGTGGGGAGCAACTAATGAAAAACTGTTTTTT
TRBJ1-4 TRBV6-5 TRBD1 - CASSYQGQGGEKLFF TGTGCCAGCAGTTACCAGGGACAGGGTGGTGAAAAACTGTTTTTT
TRBJ2-1 TRBV7-9 - - CASSSETRLSYNEQFF TGTGCCAGCAGCTCCGAGACCAGGTTATCCTACAATGAGCAGTTCTTC
TRBJ1-3 TRBV7-9 - - CASTEDGNTIYF TGTGCCAGCACCGAAGACGGAAACACCATATATTTT
TRBJ2-7 TRBV29-1 - - CSAFTRGAKDSYEQYF TGCAGCGCCTTTACCCGGGGGGCCAAGGACTCCTACGAGCAGTACTTC
TRBJ2-5 TRBV29-1 TRBD1 - CSVEVVGQGETQYF TGCAGCGTTGAAGTCGTGGGACAGGGAGAGACCCAGTACTTC
TRBJ1-5 TRBV19 TRBD1 - CASSSPGQGASGQPQHF TGTGCCAGTAGTAGTCCGGGACAGGGGGCGTCCGGTCAGCCCCAGCATTTT
TRBJ2-1 TRBV27 TRBD2 - CASSPQSGTYNEQFF TGTGCCAGCAGTCCCCAGAGCGGGACTTACAATGAGCAGTTCTTC
TRBJ2-7 TRBV5-5 - once CASSLLMEATLYEQYF TGTGCCAGCAGCTTGTTAATGGAGGCTACACTCTACGAGCAGTACTTC
TRBJ2-1 TRBV27 - - CASSRTISDEQFF TGTGCCAGCAGTCGAACAATTTCCGATGAGCAGTTCTTC
TRBJ2-7 TRBV5-1 TRBD2 - CASSLTFSGRSSYEQYF TGCGCCAGCAGCCTTACATTTAGCGGGAGATCCTCCTACGAGCAGTACTTC
TRBJ2-7 TRBV7-2 TRBD1 - CASSFRDRAYEQYF TGTGCCAGCAGCTTCCGGGACAGGGCGTACGAGCAGTACTTC
TRBJ2-6 TRBV7-8 - once CASSPNRLSGANVLTF TGTGCCAGCAGCCCAAATCGGCTGTCTGGGGCCAACGTCCTGACTTTC
TRBJ2-4 TRBV9 - - CASSVDGLAKNIQYF TGTGCCAGCAGCGTAGATGGGTTAGCCAAAAACATTCAGTACTTC
TRBJ2-7 TRBV12-5 - - CASAPGSGSYEQYF TGTGCTAGTGCCCCTGGTTCCGGATCCTACGAGCAGTACTTC
TRBJ2-3 TRBV7-3 - - CASSRDNTDTQYF TGTGCCAGCAGCCGGGACAACACAGATACGCAGTATTTT
TRBJ2-7 TRBV5-1 TRBD1 - CASSWTGSAEQYF TGCGCCAGCAGCTGGACAGGGTCTGCCGAGCAGTACTTC
TRBJ2-1 TRBV14 TRBD2 - CASSHPSSGGASYNEQFF TGTGCCAGCAGCCATCCCTCGTCCGGGGGGGCCTCCTACAATGAGCAGTTCTTC
TRBJ1-1 TRBV19 TRBD1 - CASSLQGGNTEAFF TGTGCCAGTAGTCTACAGGGGGGGAACACTGAAGCTTTCTTT
TRBJ2-7 TRBV16 TRBD1 - CASNGQGRTYEQYF TGTGCCAGCAACGGACAGGGGAGAACCTACGAGCAGTACTTC
TRBJ1-2 TRBV9 - once CASSASPRDNYGYTF TGTGCCAGCAGCGCTTCACCCAGGGATAACTATGGCTACACCTTC
TRBJ2-5 TRBV5-1 TRBD1 - CASEGQGARETQYF TGCGCCAGCGAAGGGCAGGGGGCGAGGGAGACCCAGTACTTC
TRBJ2-2 TRBV5-5 - - CASSPWEQRGTGELFF TGTGCCAGCAGCCCTTGGGAGCAACGAGGTACCGGGGAGCTGTTTTTT
TRBJ2-3 TRBV11-2 - - CASSLDQDGEADTQYF TGTGCCAGCAGCTTAGATCAGGACGGGGAGGCAGATACGCAGTATTTT
TRBJ2-1 TRBV6-5 - - CASGMYEQFF TGTGCCAGCGGAATGTATGAGCAGTTCTTC
TRBJ2-1 TRBV7-9 TRBD1 - CASSPAGTGGFNEQFF TGTGCCAGCAGCCCGGCCGGGACAGGGGGCTTCAATGAGCAGTTCTTC
TRBJ1-2 TRBV27 - - CASMGSLGYGYTF TGTGCCAGTATGGGTAGTTTGGGCTATGGCTACACCTTC
TRBJ2-3 TRBV9 - - CASSRSGVFADTQYF TGTGCCAGCAGCCGATCGGGAGTCTTTGCAGATACGCAGTATTTT
TRBJ2-1 TRBV6-5 TRBD1 - CASSYGGTGTYNEQFF TGTGCCAGCAGTTACGGTGGGACAGGAACCTACAATGAGCAGTTCTTC
TRBJ1-5 TRBV4-3 - - CASSQDLPSNQPQHF TGCGCCAGCAGCCAGGACTTACCTAGCAATCAGCCCCAGCATTTT
TRBJ1-5 TRBV27 - - CASSFTGPEEPQHF TGTGCCAGCAGTTTTACAGGGCCTGAAGAACCCCAGCATTTT
TRBJ1-2 TRBV21-1 - - CASSTTSLTLNYGYTF TGTGCCAGCAGCACTACTTCTCTGACTCTTAACTATGGCTACACCTTC
TRBJ2-3 TRBV9 TRBD1 - CASSVVDRGSTDTQYF TGTGCCAGCAGCGTAGTAGACAGGGGGAGCACAGATACGCAGTATTTT
TRBJ2-6 TRBV6-5 - - CASSYADGNVLTF TGTGCCAGCAGTTATGCGGATGGCAACGTCCTGACTTTC
TRBJ2-1 TRBV7-9 TRBD1 - CASSATGTGGEWKHEQFF TGTGCCAGCAGCGCAACCGGGACAGGGGGCGAGTGGAAGCATGAGCAGTTCTTC
TRBJ2-2 TRBV9 - - CASSVVPERELFF TGTGCCAGCAGCGTAGTGCCAGAACGGGAGCTGTTTTTT
TRBJ2-7 TRBV14 - - CASSQRDGQSYEQYF TGTGCCAGCAGCCAAAGGGACGGACAGTCCTACGAGCAGTACTTC
TRBJ2-7 TRBV28 TRBD1 - CASSLFTGGATYEQYF TGTGCCAGCAGTTTATTCACAGGGGGAGCTACCTACGAGCAGTACTTC
TRBJ1-1 TRBV6-6 - - CASLEGYATEAFF TGTGCCAGCCTCGAGGGATATGCCACTGAAGCTTTCTTT
TRBJ2-4 TRBV7-8 - - CASSARLVGILDIQYF TGTGCCAGCAGCGCCCGACTAGTTGGCATTCTGGACATTCAGTACTTC
TRBJ2-7 TRBV4-1 - - CASSQGGPYEQYF TGCGCCAGCAGCCAAGGGGGTCCCTACGAGCAGTACTTC
TRBJ2-3 TRBV5-5 - - CASSLKALSAYTQYF TGTGCCAGCAGCTTGAAAGCACTCTCTGCGTATACGCAGTATTTT
TRBJ1-1 TRBV5-8 - once CASSFPRVNTEAFF TGTGCCAGCAGCTTTCCCCGGGTGAACACTGAAGCTTTCTTT
TRBJ2-1 TRBV29-1 - once CSAITGEEVEQFF TGCAGCGCTATAACAGGGGAGGAGGTTGAGCAGTTCTTC
TRBJ1-3 TRBV12-5 TRBD1 - CASGLGGQGDTIYF TGTGCTAGTGGTTTGGGGGGACAGGGGGACACCATATATTTT
TRBJ2-3 TRBV6-1 - - CASAKIGDTQYF TGTGCCAGCGCCAAGATCGGGGATACGCAGTATTTT